This T cell receptor (beta chain) was sequenced during a study of blood T cell repertoires in COVID-19. Study background: The study drew acute and convalescent COVID-19 samples from the United States, Italy and Spain. Sample material is recorded as cDNA or gDNA derived from T cells, B-cell-depleted T cells, or PBMCs.

Original handling: The assay estimated nucleated cells by amplifying reference gene primers. Profiled with immunoSEQ multiplex PCR; TCRdb holds only in-frame clones, not every one. V, J and clone size are taken as reported in that table, and D and trimming were inferred from the DNA itself. The profile shows 150,000 to 200,000 clones, about 86% of them singletons. The CDR3 length is 16 residues. The V and J ends lost 5 bases and 2 bases, in that order; junction bases with no gene match: 9. The germline V gene has CDR1 SGHNT and CDR2 YENEEA. Sequenced input: peripheral blood. J is TRBJ2-3 and V is TRBV11-3; TRBD2 matches 8 bases. The clonotype originates from a man between 18 and 35 years old with active or convalescent COVID-19. CDR3 sequence (DNA): TGTGCCAGCAGCCAAACTAGCGGTTCCCTCACAGATACGCAGTATTTT. Amino acids: CASSQTSGSLTDTQYF.